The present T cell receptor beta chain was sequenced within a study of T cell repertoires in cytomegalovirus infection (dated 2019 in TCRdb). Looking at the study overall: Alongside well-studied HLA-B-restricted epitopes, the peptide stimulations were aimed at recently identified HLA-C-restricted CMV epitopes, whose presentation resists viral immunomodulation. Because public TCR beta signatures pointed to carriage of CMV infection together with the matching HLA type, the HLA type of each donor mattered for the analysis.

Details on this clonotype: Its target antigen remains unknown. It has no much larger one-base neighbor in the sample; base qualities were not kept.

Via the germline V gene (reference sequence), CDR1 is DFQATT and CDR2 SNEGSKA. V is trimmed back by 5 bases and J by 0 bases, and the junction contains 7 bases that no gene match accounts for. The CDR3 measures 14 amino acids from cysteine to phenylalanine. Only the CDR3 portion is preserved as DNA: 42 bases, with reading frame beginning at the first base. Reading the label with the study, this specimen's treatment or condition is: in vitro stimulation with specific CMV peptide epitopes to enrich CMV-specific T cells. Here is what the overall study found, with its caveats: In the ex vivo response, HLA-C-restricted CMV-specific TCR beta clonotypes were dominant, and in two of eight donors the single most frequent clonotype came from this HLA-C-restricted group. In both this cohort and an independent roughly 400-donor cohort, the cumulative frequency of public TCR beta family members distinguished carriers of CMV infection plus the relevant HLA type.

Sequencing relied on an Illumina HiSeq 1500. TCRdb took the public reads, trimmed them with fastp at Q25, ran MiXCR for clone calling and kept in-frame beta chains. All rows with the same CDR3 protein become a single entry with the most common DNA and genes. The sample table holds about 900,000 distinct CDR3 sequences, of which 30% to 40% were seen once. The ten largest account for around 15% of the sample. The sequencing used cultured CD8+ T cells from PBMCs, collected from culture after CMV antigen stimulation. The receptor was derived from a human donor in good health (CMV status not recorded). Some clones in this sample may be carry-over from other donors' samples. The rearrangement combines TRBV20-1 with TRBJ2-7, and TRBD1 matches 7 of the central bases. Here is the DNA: TGCAGTGCTTTGGGACAGAGAAACTCCTACGAGCAGTACTTC. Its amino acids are CSALGQRNSYEQYF.